The 12 T cell receptor beta chains listed next were all sequenced from one sample in a study of blood T cell repertoires in COVID-19. Produced via immunoSEQ multiplex PCR; TCRdb's table is partial and in-frame only. The table has approximately 260,000 clones, roughly 80% seen once; the top ten hold roughly 9.6%. The sequencing input was peripheral blood. The receptors originated from a woman older than 75 with acute or convalescent COVID-19.

The chain is built from TRBV28 and TRBJ2-2; TRBD2 aligns across 12 bases. The CDR3 runs to 15 residues. CDR1 and CDR2 from the germline V gene are MDHEN and SYDVKM. V lost 6 bases and J lost 9; bases outside the gene matches: 8. CDR3 DNA sequence: TGTGCCAGCAGGCGGACTAGCGGGGATATGAGGGAGCTGTTTTTT. Protein: CASRRTSGDMRELFF.

J is TRBJ2-4 and V is TRBV10-1, with 15 bases identical to TRBD2. The CDR3 totals 19 residues. V trimming: 7 bases; J trimming: 3 bases; junction bases outside the gene matches: 13. From germline, CDR1 is WNHNN and CDR2 SYGVQD (reference sequence). CDR3: CASTDSGLAGGGGKNIQYF. The CDR3 nucleotides read TGCGCCAGCACTGACTCGGGACTAGCGGGGGGCGGGGGCAAAAACATTCAGTACTTC.

The rearrangement links TRBV19 to TRBJ2-7, with D perhaps matching TRBD2 (7 bases). The germline CDR1 and CDR2 sequences are LNHDA and SQIVND (reference sequence). The CDR3 length is 12 residues. CDR3 in amino acids: CARRGGVYEQYF. CDR3 nucleotide sequence: TGTGCTCGCAGGGGAGGGGTCTACGAGCAGTACTTC.

The chain links TRBV2 to TRBJ1-1; D remains ambiguous. Per germline, CDR1 SNHLY and CDR2 FYNNEI. The V end was cut by 4 bases, the J end by 4 bases, with 10 bases between. The CDR3 totals 13 residues. CDR3 amino acids: CASSAGFGTEAFF. As DNA, the CDR3 is TGTGCCAGCAGTGCGGGTTTTGGCACTGAAGCTTTCTTT. The variable domain in full, with the rest retrieved from reference TRBV2 and TRBJ1-1, is EPEVTQTPSHQVTQMGQEVILRCVPISNHLYFYWYRQILGQKVEFLVSFYNNEISEKSEIFDDQFSVERPDGSNFTLKIRSTKLEDSAMYFCASSAGFGTEAFFGQGTRLTVV.

The CDR3 sequence: CASSQDTLGGNGYTF. The CDR3 DNA is TGTGCCAGCAGCCAAGATACCCTAGGGGGTAATGGCTACACCTTC. This chain uses TRBV3-1 (or the pseudogene TRBV3-2) with TRBJ1-2; possible D gene TRBD1, 6 bases. Germline lookup yields CDR1 LGHDT and CDR2 YNNKEL (reference sequence). The CDR3 length is 15 residues. V lost 0 bases, J lost 6 bases, and 14 bases lay in between.

The chain couples TRBV11-2 to TRBJ2-5; 10 positions match TRBD1. Germline CDR1 reads SGHAT; CDR2 reads FQNNGV. CDR3 length equals 18 residues. Trimming removed 5 bases from V and 1 base from J; junction bases left unmatched: 13. For the CDR3, the DNA is TGTGCCAGCAGCCCCCCCGGGACAGGGGTGAGGGGCCAAGAGACCCAGTACTTC. Protein: CASSPPGTGVRGQETQYF.

The chain joins TRBV28 to TRBJ1-5; D is perhaps TRBD1 (5 bases). The CDR3 spans 14 residues. With 2 bases removed from V and 11 bases from J, the gap between germline ends came to 16 bases. Germline assignment: CDR1 MDHEN and CDR2 SYDVKM. CDR3 nucleotides: TGTGCCAGCAGTTTAACAGGCCTACGAAGCGCCCAGCATTTT. It translates to CASSLTGLRSAQHF.

The chain has TRBV15 and TRBJ1-4; D is perhaps TRBD1 (5 bases). This CDR3 comprises 15 residues. Germline-derived CDR1 and CDR2 are LNHNV and YYDKDF (reference sequence). Trimming shortened V by 8 bases and J by 7 bases, and 20 bases separated the two germline ends. The CDR3 is CATGPGGAWGEKLFF. DNA for the CDR3: TGTGCCACCGGACCCGGAGGGGCTTGGGGTGAAAAACTGTTTTTT.

The chain employs TRBV28 and TRBJ1-6; D is unresolved. Germline CDR1 and CDR2: MDHEN and SYDVKM. The CDR3 consists of 13 residues. The ends were cut back, 7 bases at V and 13 bases at J, with 17 bases in the middle. Here the CDR3 DNA reads TGTGCCAGCACCCAGGCCCCTCCGACGCCCCTCCACTTT. Amino acids: CASTQAPPTPLHF.

Regarding this clone: One end of the junction does not line up with germline, which may come from a read error. The chain carries TRBV7-7 and TRBJ2-3; 8 positions agree with TRBD2. The germline gives CDR1 SSHAT, CDR2 FNYEAQ (reference sequence). The CDR3 totals 16 residues. CDR3 sequence (DNA): TGTGCTAGCAGCTTATGGCCGGGGGGGTCAACAGATACGCAGTATTTT. Amino acids: CASSLWPGGSTDTQYF. Looking up the rest from reference TRBV7-7 and TRBJ2-3 gives the full variable domain: GAGVSQSPRYKVTKRGQDVTLRCDPISSHATLYWYQQALGQGPEFLTYFNYEAQPDKSGLPSDRFSAERPEGSISTLTIQRTEQRDSAMYRCASSLWPGGSTDTQYFGPGTRLTVL.

This clone was seen only once. The chain combines TRBV3-1 (or the pseudogene TRBV3-2) with TRBJ2-3, with 11 bases that match TRBD2. There are 20 residues in the CDR3. The ends lost 4 bases at V and 5 bases at J; junction bases unmatched: 20. The germline V gene encodes CDR1 LGHDT and CDR2 YNNKEL (reference sequence). The CDR3 here is CASSPAPAGIAGGPKDTQYF. Here the CDR3 DNA reads TGTGCCAGCAGCCCCGCCCCGGCGGGCATAGCGGGGGGGCCCAAAGATACGCAGTATTTT.

This clone was recorded a few times. The V gene is TRBV5-1, the J gene TRBJ2-1; 7 bases line up with TRBD1. There are 14 residues in the CDR3. Trimming removed 4 bases from V and 7 bases from J; junction bases left unmatched: 8. The germline V gene encodes CDR1 SGHRS and CDR2 YFSETQ. The CDR3 DNA is TGCGCCAGCAGCATAACACAGGGGATGAATGAGCAGTTCTTC. This translates into CASSITQGMNEQFF. Looking up the rest from reference TRBV5-1 and TRBJ2-1 gives the full variable domain: KAGVTQTPRYLIKTRGQQVTLSCSPISGHRSVSWYQQTPGQGLQFLFEYFSETQRNKGNFPGRFSGRQFSNSRSEMNVSTLELGDSALYLCASSITQGMNEQFFGPGTRLTVL.